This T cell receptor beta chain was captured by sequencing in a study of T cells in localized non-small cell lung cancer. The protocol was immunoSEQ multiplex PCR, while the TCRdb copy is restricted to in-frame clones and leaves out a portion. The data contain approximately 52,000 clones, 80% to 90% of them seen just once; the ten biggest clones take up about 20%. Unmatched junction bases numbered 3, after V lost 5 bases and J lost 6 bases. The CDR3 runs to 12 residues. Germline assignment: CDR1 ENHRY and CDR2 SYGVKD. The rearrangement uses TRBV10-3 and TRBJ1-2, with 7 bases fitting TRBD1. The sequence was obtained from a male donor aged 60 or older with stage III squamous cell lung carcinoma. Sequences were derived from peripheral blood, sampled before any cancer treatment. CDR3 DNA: TGTGCCATCAGTCCTCAGGGGGATGGCTACACCTTC. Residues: CAISPQGDGYTF.